Reported below is one T cell receptor (beta chain). The entry originates in a study of beta chain features in type 1 diabetes. The investigators reverse transcribed all of the isolated RNA, so they sequenced expressed TCRB transcripts. Only in-frame clones appear in the TCRdb table, and some are missing; sequencing was by immunoSEQ multiplex PCR. The repertoire has around 330,000 clones, 9.5% to 12% of them found once; the top ten carry more than 0.015%. All of the sorted populations showed purity greater than 95%. This sequence originates from a young woman in good health. The specimen was naive CD4+ T cells from blood.

This chain's CDR3 is CASSQPNSGGHNEQFF. The CDR3, as DNA: TGCGCCAGCAGTCAACCCAACAGCGGGGGTCACAATGAGCAGTTCTTC. The rearrangement joins TRBV23-1 to TRBJ2-1; 8 bases are shared with TRBD2. Being an ORF, TRBV23-1 has a function that is uncertain. CDR3 length: 16 residues. V was clipped by 2 bases and J by 5 bases; unmatched bases: 8.